Below are 12 T cell receptor beta chains sequenced from a single sample in a study of blood T cell repertoires in COVID-19. Data came from immunoSEQ multiplex PCR; TCRdb stores just in-frame clones and leaves some out. The sample yields a few hundred thousand clones, 80% to 90% seen once. The source material was PBMCs or T cells enriched from blood (not recorded which). These receptors were taken from a middle-aged woman with acute COVID-19.

The chain has TRBV5-1 and TRBJ2-1; D ambiguous. Trimming stripped 0 bases from V and 5 bases from J, with 6 bases between. Germline lookup yields CDR1 SGHRS and CDR2 YFSETQ. CDR3 length: 13 amino acids. The CDR3 DNA sequence: TGCGCCAGCAGCTTGGACGGTGACAATGAGCAGTTCTTC. It yields the protein CASSLDGDNEQFF.

This clone was seen a few times. The V gene is TRBV19, the J gene TRBJ1-2; 9 nucleotides align to TRBD1. Germline V gene lookup returns CDR1 LNHDA and CDR2 SQIVND (reference sequence). The J segment lost 7 bases and the V segment lost 7 bases, leaving 4 bases of the junction unmatched. CDR3 length: 12 amino acids. The CDR3 here is CASNRGQSGYTF. CDR3 DNA: TGTGCCAGTAACAGGGGGCAGAGTGGCTACACCTTC. The whole variable domain, filled in from reference TRBV19 and TRBJ1-2, reads DGGITQSPKYLFRKEGQNVTLSCEQNLNHDAMYWYRQDPGQGLRLIYYSQIVNDFQKGDIAEGYSVSREKKESFPLTVTSAQKNPTAFYLCASNRGQSGYTFGSGTRLTVV.

The chain links TRBV15 to TRBJ2-3; no definite D call. V was pared by 3 bases and J by 2 bases, with 9 bases between. CDR1 LNHNV and CDR2 YYDKDF come from the germline V gene (reference sequence). The CDR3 is 14 amino acids. As DNA, the CDR3 is TGTGCCACCAGCAGGCGACTCAACACAGATACGCAGTATTTT. Protein: CATSRRLNTDTQYF.

J is TRBJ2-1 and V is TRBV5-4; a weak D match, TRBD2 (5 bases). CDR3 size: 14 residues. Per germline, CDR1 SGHNT and CDR2 YYREEE (reference sequence). V lost 3 bases, J lost 10 bases, and 17 bases lay in between. In DNA, the CDR3 is TGTGCCAGCAGCTCAGACTATGGTACAAGGGAGCAGTTCTTC. This codes for CASSSDYGTREQFF.

J is TRBJ2-3 and V is TRBV18; 9 bases line up with TRBD2. The germline V gene encodes CDR1 KGHSH and CDR2 LQKENI. Unmatched junction bases numbered 4, after V lost 3 bases and J lost 0 bases. The CDR3 runs 16 residues. The CDR3 loop is CASSPRGTSSTDTQYF. The CDR3 coding sequence is TGTGCCAGCTCACCCCGCGGGACTAGCAGCACAGATACGCAGTATTTT.

The rearrangement uses TRBV19 and TRBJ2-3, with a possible D match to TRBD1 (5 bases). CDR1 LNHDA and CDR2 SQIVND come from the germline V gene (reference sequence). CDR3 length equals 16 residues. Trimming pared 3 bases from V and 4 bases from J, leaving 17 bases between. CDR3 protein: CASSIQLLRAADTQYF. CDR3 coding DNA: TGTGCCAGTAGTATCCAGCTCCTCAGGGCGGCAGATACGCAGTATTTT.

This chain joins TRBV28 and TRBJ2-4; TRBD2 is a possible D gene (6 bases). The CDR3 spans 12 residues. Germline V gene lookup returns CDR1 MDHEN and CDR2 SYDVKM. The V and J ends lost 6 bases and 8 bases respectively, with 11 bases between them. CDR3 amino acids: CASRRGMDIQYF. Written as DNA, the CDR3 is TGTGCCAGCAGACGGGGGATGGACATTCAGTACTTC.

This clone was counted a single time. The chain has TRBV28 and TRBJ2-5, with TRBD1 as a possible D gene (5 bases). Germline V gene lookup returns CDR1 MDHEN and CDR2 SYDVKM. Trimming pared 5 bases from V and 1 base from J, leaving 11 bases between. The length of the CDR3 is 14 residues. As DNA, the CDR3 is TGTGCCAGCAGTCCTCAGGGAATCCAAGAGACCCAGTACTTC. Translation: CASSPQGIQETQYF. Full variable domain (missing parts from reference TRBV28 and TRBJ2-5): DVKVTQSSRYLVKRTGEKVFLECVQDMDHENMFWYRQDPGLGLRLIYFSYDVKMKEKGDIPEGYSVSREKKERFSLILESASTNQTSMYLCASSPQGIQETQYFGPGTRLLVL.

V is TRBV11-2 and J is TRBJ2-2; tentative D call: TRBD1 (5 bases). Germline assignment: CDR1 SGHAT and CDR2 FQNNGV. The ends were cut back, 3 bases at V and 4 bases at J, with 18 bases in the middle. CDR3 length: 17 residues. The CDR3, as DNA: TGTGCCAGCAGCTTTTTTCGATGGGGTAGGGGCACCGGGGAGCTGTTTTTT. It specifies CASSFFRWGRGTGELFF.

The chain carries TRBV11-3 and TRBJ2-1; 9 bases are shared with TRBD2. With 0 bases clipped from V and 0 bases from J, the junction kept 9 bases outside the gene matches. The CDR3 is made up of 19 amino acids. The V gene's germline CDR1 is SGHNT and CDR2 YENEEA. CDR3 bases: TGTGCCAGCAGCTTAGATCGGAGTAGCGGGAGACCCTCCTACAATGAGCAGTTCTTC. It specifies CASSLDRSSGRPSYNEQFF.

The gene calls are TRBV27 and TRBJ2-5; 7 bases map to TRBD1. Germline V lookup: CDR1 MNHEY, CDR2 SMNVEV (reference sequence). The CDR3 contains 13 residues. V was pared by 4 bases and J by 7 bases, with 6 bases of the junction left unmatched. The CDR3: CASSSDRSMTQYF. The CDR3 nucleotides are TGTGCCAGCAGTTCGGACAGGTCCATGACCCAGTACTTC.

Here the CDR3 DNA reads TGTGCCAGTAGTATTCCAGCGGGACGCGCCAACTACGAGCAGTACTTC. Translating it yields CASSIPAGRANYEQYF. The chain carries TRBV19 and TRBJ2-7; 7 bases are a match to TRBD2. J gave up 3 bases and V 3 bases, and 11 bases lay outside the gene matches. The CDR3 runs 16 residues. In germline, CDR1 is LNHDA, CDR2 SQIVND (reference sequence).